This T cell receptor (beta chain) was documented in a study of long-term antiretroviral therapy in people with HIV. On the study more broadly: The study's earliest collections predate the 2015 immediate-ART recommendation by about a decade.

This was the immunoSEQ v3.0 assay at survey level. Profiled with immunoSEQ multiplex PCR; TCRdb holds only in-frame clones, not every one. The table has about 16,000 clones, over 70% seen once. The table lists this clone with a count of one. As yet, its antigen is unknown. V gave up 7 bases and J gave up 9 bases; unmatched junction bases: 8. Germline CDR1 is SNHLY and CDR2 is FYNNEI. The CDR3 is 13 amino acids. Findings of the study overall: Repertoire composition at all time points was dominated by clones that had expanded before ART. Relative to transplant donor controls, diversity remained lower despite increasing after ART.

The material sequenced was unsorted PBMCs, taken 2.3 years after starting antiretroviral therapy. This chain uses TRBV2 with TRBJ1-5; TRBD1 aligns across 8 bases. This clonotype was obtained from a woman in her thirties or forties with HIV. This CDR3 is CASMDRALGPQHF. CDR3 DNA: TGTGCCAGCATGGACAGGGCCCTAGGGCCCCAGCATTTT.